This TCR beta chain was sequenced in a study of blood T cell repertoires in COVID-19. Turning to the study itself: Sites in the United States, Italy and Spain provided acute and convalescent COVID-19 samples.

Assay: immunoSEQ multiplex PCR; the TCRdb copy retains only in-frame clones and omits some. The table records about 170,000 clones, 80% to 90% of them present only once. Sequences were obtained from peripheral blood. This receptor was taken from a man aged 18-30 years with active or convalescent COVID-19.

The CDR3 region has the DNA TGTGCCAGCAGTGCTGTAGCAGCGCAGTATTTT. Translation: CASSAVAAQYF. This sequence joins TRBV2 and TRBJ2-3; D not certain. CDR1 SNHLY and CDR2 FYNNEI come from the germline V gene. The CDR3 runs 11 residues. V lost 4 bases and J 10 bases, leaving 9 bases between the germline ends.